This T cell receptor (beta chain) was captured in a study of CD8 T cells in ankylosing spondylitis (dated by TCRdb to the late 2010s). About the study as a whole: To find TCR variants linked to disease, the study profiled T cell receptor beta repertoires in ankylosing spondylitis patients and healthy donors. The full study cohort comprised 20 to 25 ankylosing spondylitis patients and over 95 healthy donors. Peripheral blood samples were taken, and synovial fluid was additionally collected from ankylosing spondylitis patients.

Beyond this particular receptor, the publication reports: A CD8+ phenotype was shown by the disease-linked clones, which were found at relatively low frequencies in peripheral blood. A TCR beta motif of eight highly homologous amino acid variants appeared characteristic of blood from ankylosing spondylitis patients. Significant enrichment of the disease-linked clones was reported in matched synovial fluid samples from ankylosing spondylitis patients. Some of the motif variants had been reported before in the synovial fluid and blood of reactive arthritis patients, a finding that suggests common disease-initiation mechanisms.

On this clonotype itself: The antigen this receptor binds is unknown. Within one base of it there is no much larger clone, and no base qualities were kept.

Here V drops 8 bases and J drops 2 bases, and the junction holds 10 bases not matched to any gene. From the cysteine through the phenylalanine, the CDR3 covers 15 amino acids. The sequence is cut down to CDR3 DNA, 45 bases in frame from base 1. CDR1 and CDR2 are drawn from the germline V gene: MNHNS, SASEGT. The data were produced on an Illumina HiSeq 2500. Quantitative 5'-RACE with molecular barcodes was used to prepare TCR beta libraries. As for the authors' bioinformatics: A new computational method, built on a probabilistic model of VDJ rearrangement, was used to identify disease-linked TCR variants. TCRdb handled the public reads itself, with Q25 trimming in fastp and clone calling in MiXCR, and kept productive beta chains. All rows with the same CDR3 protein become a single entry with the most common DNA and genes. These V and J calls derive from TCRdb rather than the authors' analysis. In this sample the table shows 200,000 to 300,000 distinct CDR3 sequences, around 32% of which occur a single time. Approximately 4% of the sample lies in the top ten.

The material sequenced was blood, either unsorted or a sorted T cell fraction (not recorded which). The V gene is TRBV6-1 and the J gene is TRBJ2-5; TRBD2 fits 8 bases in the junction. This receptor was taken from a male donor with ankylosing spondylitis or in good health (not recorded which). The CDR3: CASLRGGRGQETQYF. The sequenced DNA is TGTGCCAGCCTCCGGGGGGGAAGGGGGCAAGAGACCCAGTACTTC.